In this sample, the clone carrying this T cell receptor (beta chain) turned up many times. This CDR3 contains 14 residues. Germline lookup yields CDR1 SGHTA and CDR2 FQGTGA. Trimming removed 0 bases at V and 3 bases at J, with 7 bases between. Time point reported: sample taken at primary tumor resection. This sample was included in a study of spatial heterogeneity in lung cancer. TCRdb reprocessed the 5' RACE reads via MiXCR and lists one record per CDR3 protein. The table shows tens of thousands of distinct CDR3 sequences, with about 5.8% occurring only once. The rearrangement links TRBV7-3 to TRBJ2-3; tentative D call: TRBD2 (5 bases). The TCR was taken from a male donor with early-stage non-small cell lung cancer. Sample: PBMCs, taken at surgery. The CDR3 sequence: CASSLTLATDTQYF. For the CDR3, the DNA is TGTGCCAGCAGCTTAACCCTAGCAACAGATACGCAGTATTTT.